This record looks at one T cell receptor (beta chain) sequence and its context. V shed 8 bases and J 2 bases; nucleotides not matched to a gene: 7. This CDR3 region has 14 residues. These data originate in a study of CD4 and CD8 cells across lung adenocarcinoma regions. MiXCR, run by TCRdb on the PCR reads, gives a single entry per CDR3 protein. Altogether 3,000 to 4,000 distinct CDR3 sequences are present, around 62% being singletons, with the ten largest covering approximately 15%. Samples came from patients with localized non-small cell lung adenocarcinoma. The source is a male donor with lung adenocarcinoma. The CD4 and CD8 labels of this study may be unreliable. Sequenced sample: CD4+ T cells from the margin of a lung tumor. This rearrangement joins TRBV12-3 or TRBV12-4 to TRBJ2-3; the match to TRBD1 covers 7 bases. The CDR3 sequence: CASATTGFTDTQYF. For the CDR3, the DNA is TGTGCCAGCGCAACGACAGGGTTCACAGATACGCAGTATTTT.